Included here is one TCR beta chain sequence, with context. Original data processing: Amplifying reference gene primers gave estimates of nucleated cell counts. Generated by immunoSEQ multiplex PCR, the TCRdb table keeps only in-frame clones and is missing some. Clone size and V and J calls were adopted from that table, with D and trimming inferred from the DNA. Among almost 50,000 clones listed, around 83% were seen once. This sample is part of a study of blood T cell repertoires in COVID-19. In the study overall: Specimens from acute and convalescent COVID-19 originated in the United States, Italy and Spain. T cells, B-cell-depleted T cells, or PBMCs provided the cDNA or gDNA that served as material.

The CDR3 runs to 13 residues. V trimming: 3 bases; J trimming: 2 bases; junction bases outside the gene matches: 1. In germline, CDR1 is SGHDT, CDR2 YYEEEE. Source material: peripheral blood. This receptor was obtained from a man aged 45 to 65 with acute or convalescent COVID-19. The rearrangement joins TRBV5-6 to TRBJ2-7; 8 nucleotides match TRBD2. The CDR3 sequence is CASSSGGPYEQYF. The CDR3 coding sequence is TGTGCCAGCAGCTCGGGAGGGCCCTACGAGCAGTACTTC.